The rows below give T cell receptor beta chains drawn from one sample of a study of T-cell memory formation after mild COVID-19. TCRdb reprocessed the 5' RACE reads with MiXCR, giving one entry per CDR3 protein. The sample shows roughly 100,000 distinct CDR3 sequences, around 15% of them seen only once. Material: PBMCs or a T cell subset sorted from them (not recorded which). These TCRs come from an adult woman who had mild COVID-19 (a few samples of this study predate the infection). Cell type and time point are not known. Both conserved end residues are part of each CDR3. The D gene is left open where the match is weak. The size of a clone is reported for some rows only, either as once, few or many, or as a class for expanded clones.

size: NA
V: TRBV7-7
J: TRBJ2-1
D: TRBD2
CDR3: CASSLATGLAVDEQFF
DNA: TGTGCTAGCAGCTTGGCGACGGGACTAGCGGTAGATGAGCAGTTCTTC

size: NA
V: TRBV29-1
J: TRBJ1-2
D: NA
CDR3: CSAIRQVYGYTF
DNA: TGCAGCGCCATACGGCAGGTCTATGGCTACACCTTC

size: few
V: TRBV20-1
J: TRBJ2-5
D: NA
CDR3: CSARGSTDSRTPQETQYF
DNA: TGCAGTGCTAGAGGGTCTACGGACAGCCGTACACCCCAAGAGACCCAGTACTTC

size: few
V: TRBV12-3/TRBV12-4
J: TRBJ2-1
D: NA
CDR3: CASMGLKNEQFF
DNA: TGTGCCAGCATGGGCCTGAAAAATGAGCAGTTCTTC

size: NA
V: TRBV6-5
J: TRBJ2-1
D: NA
CDR3: CASSYNWGAEQFF
DNA: TGTGCCAGCAGTTATAACTGGGGGGCTGAGCAGTTCTTC

size: NA
V: TRBV25-1
J: TRBJ2-5
D: NA
CDR3: CASSPAGPSTGETQYF
DNA: TGTGCCAGCTCTCCGGCCGGGCCGTCTACGGGAGAGACCCAGTACTTC

size: NA
V: TRBV9
J: TRBJ1-2
D: TRBD1
CDR3: CASSAGQAAAYGYTF
DNA: TGTGCCAGCAGCGCCGGACAGGCCGCCGCCTATGGCTACACCTTC

size: few
V: TRBV12-3/TRBV12-4
J: TRBJ1-5
D: TRBD1
CDR3: CASGAGQGAYNQPQHF
DNA: TGTGCCAGCGGGGCCGGACAGGGGGCCTACAATCAGCCCCAGCATTTT

size: few
V: TRBV6-2/TRBV6-3
J: TRBJ1-1
D: NA
CDR3: CASSFPTGNTEAFF
DNA: TGTGCCAGCAGTTTCCCGACAGGGAACACTGAAGCTTTCTTT

size: NA
V: TRBV13
J: TRBJ1-1
D: NA
CDR3: CASRHIGSTDAFF
DNA: TGTGCCAGCAGGCACATTGGCAGTACTGATGCTTTCTTT

size: NA
V: TRBV4-2
J: TRBJ1-2
D: TRBD1
CDR3: CASSQDLGQGLVYGYTF
DNA: TGTGCCAGCAGCCAAGACTTGGGACAGGGGTTGGTCTATGGCTACACCTTC

size: many
V: TRBV5-1
J: TRBJ2-1
D: NA
CDR3: CASSYLSVDNNEQFF
DNA: TGCGCCAGCAGCTACTTATCGGTTGATAACAATGAGCAGTTCTTC

size: NA
V: TRBV5-1
J: TRBJ2-7
D: TRBD1
CDR3: CATGQGPYEQYF
DNA: TGCGCCACTGGACAGGGCCCCTACGAGCAGTACTTC

size: few
V: TRBV14
J: TRBJ2-7
D: NA
CDR3: CASSQGLFPYEQYF
DNA: TGTGCCAGCAGCCAAGGTCTCTTCCCCTACGAGCAGTACTTC

size: NA
V: TRBV7-9
J: TRBJ2-1
D: TRBD2
CDR3: CASSSAVRLAEDNEQFF
DNA: TGTGCCAGCAGCTCAGCCGTTAGACTAGCAGAAGACAATGAGCAGTTCTTC

size: NA
V: TRBV5-5
J: TRBJ2-5
D: NA
CDR3: CASSADGGLGTQYF
DNA: TGTGCCAGCAGCGCTGACGGGGGCCTGGGGACCCAGTACTTC